The clone carrying this T cell receptor beta chain was found a few times. Its antigen remains unknown. Peripheral blood was drawn, approximately 9.7 milliliters per donor. The sample belongs to a study of blood T cells in healthy people across ages. Study observations and caveats: Estimates of diversity drawn from one million T cells were considered underestimates.

It was with a sample-barcoded 5' primer and a J-beta primer mix that a second PCR of about 6 to 11 cycles was run. Tagging of each cDNA molecule was performed by a template-switch adaptor with 12 random nucleotides. One entry per CDR3 protein results from TCRdb running MiXCR on the 5' RACE reads. The sample consists of approximately 900,000 distinct CDR3 sequences, around 48% of them appearing once. Trimming removed 5 bases at V and 8 bases at J, with 15 bases between. This CDR3 is built from 13 residues. Germline CDR1 is SGHAT and CDR2 is FQNNGV. The receptor was derived from a man in his thirties or forties in good health. Sequenced input: blood. The chain has TRBV11-2 and TRBJ1-2; D is undetermined. DNA of the CDR3: TGTGCCAGCAGCCCTCAGACCTTAGGGGGCTACACCTTC. This sequence encodes CASSPQTLGGYTF.